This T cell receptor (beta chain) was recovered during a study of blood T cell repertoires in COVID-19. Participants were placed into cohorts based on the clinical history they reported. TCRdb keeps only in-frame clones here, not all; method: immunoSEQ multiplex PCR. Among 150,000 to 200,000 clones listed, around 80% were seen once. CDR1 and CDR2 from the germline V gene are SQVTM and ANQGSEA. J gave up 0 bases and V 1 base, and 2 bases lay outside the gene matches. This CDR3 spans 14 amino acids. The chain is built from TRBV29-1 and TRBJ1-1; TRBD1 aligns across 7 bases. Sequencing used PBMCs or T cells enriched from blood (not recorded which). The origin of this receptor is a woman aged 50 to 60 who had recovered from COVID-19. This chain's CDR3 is CSVEGQGMNTEAFF. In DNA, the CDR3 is TGCAGCGTTGAAGGACAGGGAATGAACACTGAAGCTTTCTTT.